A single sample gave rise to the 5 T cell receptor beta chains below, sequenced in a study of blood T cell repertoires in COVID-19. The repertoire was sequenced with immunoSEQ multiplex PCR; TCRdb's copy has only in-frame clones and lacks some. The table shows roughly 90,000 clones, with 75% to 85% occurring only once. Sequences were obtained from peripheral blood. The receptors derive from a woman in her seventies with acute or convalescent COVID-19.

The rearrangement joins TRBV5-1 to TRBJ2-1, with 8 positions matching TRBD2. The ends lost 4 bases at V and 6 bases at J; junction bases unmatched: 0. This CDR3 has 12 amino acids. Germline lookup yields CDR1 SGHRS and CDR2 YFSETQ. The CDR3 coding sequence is TGCGCCAGCAGCGCGGGGGGCAATGAGCAGTTCTTC. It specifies CASSAGGNEQFF.

CDR3 in DNA: TGTGCCAGCAGCCCGACAGGGGGCCGGGGACAGCCCCAGCATTTT. This gives the protein CASSPTGGRGQPQHF. The chain is built from TRBV28 and TRBJ1-5; 10 nucleotides match TRBD1. Trimming at V came to 6 bases and at J to 7 bases, leaving 9 bases not matched to a gene. CDR1 MDHEN and CDR2 SYDVKM come from the germline V gene. This CDR3 spans 15 amino acids.

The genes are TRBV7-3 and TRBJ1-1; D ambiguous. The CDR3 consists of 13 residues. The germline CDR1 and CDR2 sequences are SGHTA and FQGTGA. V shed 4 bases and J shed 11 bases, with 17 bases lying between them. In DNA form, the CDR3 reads TGTGCCAGCAGCTATCCCGGGTCCTCTAGGGCTTTCTTT. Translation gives CASSYPGSSRAFF.

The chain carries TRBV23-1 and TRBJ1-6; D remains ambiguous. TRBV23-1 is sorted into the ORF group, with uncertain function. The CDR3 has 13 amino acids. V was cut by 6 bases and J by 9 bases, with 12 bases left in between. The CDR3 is CASSRSPCSPLHF. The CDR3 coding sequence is TGCGCCAGCAGCAGGTCCCCTTGTTCACCCCTCCACTTT.

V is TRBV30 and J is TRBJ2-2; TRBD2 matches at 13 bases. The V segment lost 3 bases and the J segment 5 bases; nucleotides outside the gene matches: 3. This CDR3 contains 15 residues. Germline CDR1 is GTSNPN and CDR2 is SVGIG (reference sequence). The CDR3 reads CAWSGLAGVTGELFF. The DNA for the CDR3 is TGTGCCTGGAGCGGACTAGCGGGGGTTACCGGGGAGCTGTTTTTT.